Below, 29 T cell receptor beta chains from the same sample are listed, as sequenced in a study of cytomegalovirus exposure and HLA in healthy donors. In the PCR, 60 Vbeta and 13 Jbeta primers were used. Data came from immunoSEQ multiplex PCR; TCRdb stores just in-frame clones and leaves some out. The sample includes under 200,000 clones, around 77% of them seen just once. Sequencing used PBMCs. Every receptor here comes from a man aged 55 to 70 in good health and CMV-seronegative.

A remark on this clone: Its ends do not fully match the called genes, so a read error is possible. This chain links TRBV6-5 with TRBJ1-5; D is undetermined. Germline V lookup: CDR1 MNHEY, CDR2 SVGAGI. The CDR3 has 13 amino acids. CDR3 in DNA: TGTGCCAGCAGCCTAGACCGCAATCAGCCCCAGAATTTT. Its translation is CASSLDRNQPQNF.

A note on this clone: An end of the junction does not agree with germline; a read error may underlie this. This rearrangement joins TRBV10-2 to TRBJ1-5; 7 bases align to TRBD1. CDR1 and CDR2 (germline): WSHSY, SAAADI. The CDR3 covers 15 residues. The CDR3 loop is CASSLTGTSNQPQNF. In DNA, the CDR3 is TGCGCCAGCAGCCTGACAGGGACAAGCAATCAGCCCCAGAATTTT.

V and J are TRBV6-1 and TRBJ2-7, with TRBD1 identical over 9 bases. J lost 6 bases, V lost 10 bases, and 16 bases had no gene match. The CDR3 spans 15 residues. Germline-derived CDR1 and CDR2 are MNHNS and SASEGT. The chain's CDR3 is CAISKTGGVGVEQYF. For the CDR3, the DNA is TGTGCCATATCTAAGACAGGGGGGGTAGGGGTCGAGCAGTACTTC.

This chain joins TRBV9 and TRBJ2-7; no definite D call. Germline V gene sequence: CDR1 SGDLS, CDR2 YYNGEE. V lost 0 bases and J lost 3, with 10 bases in between. This CDR3 has 14 amino acids. The CDR3 bases are TGTGCCAGCAGCGTAGACTCCCGAGACTACGAGCAGTACTTC. Encoded protein: CASSVDSRDYEQYF.

This clone was counted a few times. A read error may account for a junction end that differs from germline. The rearrangement links TRBV6-1 to TRBJ1-6; D possibly corresponds to TRBD1 (6 bases). The V gene's germline CDR1 is MNHNS and CDR2 SASEGT. The length of the CDR3 is 15 residues. The CDR3 region has the DNA TGTGCCAGCAGTGAAGCGCGGACAGATAATTCACCCCTCAACTTT. It codes for CASSEARTDNSPLNF.

V is TRBV2 and J is TRBJ2-3; D is uncertain. Trimming shortened V by 6 bases and J by 2 bases, and 12 bases separated the two germline ends. This CDR3 is built from 14 residues. The V gene's germline CDR1 is SNHLY and CDR2 FYNNEI. The CDR3 bases are TGTGCCAGCAGGAACCGACTCTCCACAGATACGCAGTATTTT. This sequence encodes CASRNRLSTDTQYF.

This CDR3 is CSVEDGLAGGRRETQYF. The CDR3 coding sequence is TGCAGCGTTGAAGATGGGCTGGCGGGAGGGCGCCGAGAGACCCAGTACTTC. V and J are TRBV29-1 and TRBJ2-5; 9 bases agree with TRBD2. Unmatched junction bases numbered 12, after V lost 0 bases and J lost 4 bases. This CDR3 contains 17 residues. Germline assignment: CDR1 SQVTM and CDR2 ANQGSEA. Full variable domain (remainder filled in from reference TRBV29-1 and TRBJ2-5): SAVISQKPSRDICQRGTSLTIQCQVDSQVTMMFWYRQQPGQSLTLIATANQGSEATYESGFVIDKFPISRPNLTFSTLTVSNMSPEDSSIYLCSVEDGLAGGRRETQYFGPGTRLLVL.

This clone was seen only once. The CDR3: CATTTDRPLQPQHF. The CDR3 DNA follows: TGTGCCACCACTACGGACAGACCGCTCCAGCCCCAGCATTTT. V and J are TRBV15 and TRBJ1-5; D perhaps matches TRBD1 (6 bases). This CDR3 is built from 14 residues. CDR1 LNHNV and CDR2 YYDKDF come from the germline V gene (reference sequence). Trimming removed 7 bases at V and 7 bases at J, with 17 bases between.

This clone was seen a single time. The rearrangement uses TRBV6-1 and TRBJ1-5; D remains ambiguous. The germline V gene encodes CDR1 MNHNS and CDR2 SASEGT. The CDR3 totals 16 residues. Trimming took off 1 base at V and 2 bases at J, with 12 bases between the two ends. CDR3 in DNA: TGTGCCAGCAGTGAAGGGCGGATCGGCGGCAATCAGCCCCAGCATTTT. This sequence encodes CASSEGRIGGNQPQHF.

This chain links TRBV4-3 with TRBJ1-1; D is undetermined. V shed 1 base and J shed 2 bases, with 11 bases lying between them. The length of the CDR3 is 15 residues. Germline V gene sequence: CDR1 LGHNA, CDR2 YSLEER. CDR3 protein: CASSQGSGANTEAFF. The DNA for the CDR3 is TGCGCCAGCAGCCAAGGAAGCGGCGCTAACACTGAAGCTTTCTTT.

Only a few counts were recorded for this clone. This sequence joins TRBV6-5 and TRBJ1-4, with 10 positions matching TRBD1. Trimming cost V 8 bases and J 6 bases; bases outside gene matches: 3. The CDR3 extends over 13 amino acids. The V gene's germline CDR1 is MNHEY and CDR2 SVGAGI. CDR3 sequence reads: CASQGQGYEKLFF. In DNA, the CDR3 is TGTGCCAGCCAGGGACAGGGGTATGAAAAACTGTTTTTT.

The chain carries TRBV13 and TRBJ2-7; no reliable D call. The CDR3 runs 16 residues. Germline V gene data show CDR1 as PRHDT and CDR2 as FYEKMQ (reference sequence). V was clipped by 3 bases and J by 1 base, with 16 bases between them. As DNA, the CDR3 is TGTGCCAGCAGCTTGAGGTGGCAATCCGGGTCCTACGAGCAGTACTTC. This gives the protein CASSLRWQSGSYEQYF.

This clone occurred once. The chain joins TRBV29-1 to TRBJ1-2; no clear D. CDR3 length: 11 residues. Germline lookup yields CDR1 SQVTM and CDR2 ANQGSEA. Trimming removed 0 bases from V and 5 bases from J, with 4 bases in between. The CDR3 nucleotides read TGCAGCGTTGAAGAGTTATATGGCTACACCTTC. Translation gives CSVEELYGYTF.

J is TRBJ2-1 and V is TRBV12-5; TRBD2 matches 7 bases. CDR1 is LGHNT, CDR2 FRNRAP, per germline. J was trimmed by 5 bases and V by 1 base; bases with no gene match: 5. This CDR3 has 15 amino acids. The CDR3 nucleotides are TGTGCTAGTGGTTTGGGGCGGGAGTCAGACAATGAGCAGTTCTTC. This gives the protein CASGLGRESDNEQFF.

J is TRBJ2-1 and V is TRBV11-2, with D perhaps TRBD1 (6 bases). Between the trimmed V and J ends, which lost 7 bases and 7 bases, there was a span of 26 bases. The germline gives CDR1 SGHAT, CDR2 FQNNGV. There are 17 residues in the CDR3. The CDR3, as DNA: TGTGCCAGCATCGTAGTACAGGGCGTCTCTAGGGGAAATGAGCAGTTCTTC. It encodes CASIVVQGVSRGNEQFF.

The rearrangement joins TRBV14 to TRBJ1-1, with TRBD1 identical over 10 bases. Losses at the gene ends were 3 bases for V and 3 bases for J; bases not matched to a gene: 1. The CDR3 totals 14 residues. Germline V lookup: CDR1 SGHDN, CDR2 FVKESK. The CDR3 coding sequence is TGTGCCAGCAGCCAGGGACAGGGGTACACTGAAGCTTTCTTT. This encodes CASSQGQGYTEAFF.

The chain couples TRBV18 to TRBJ2-5; the match to TRBD1 covers 9 bases. This CDR3 region has 15 residues. J was trimmed by 5 bases and V by 3 bases; bases with no gene match: 7. CDR1 and CDR2 (germline): KGHSH, LQKENI. CDR3 nucleotide sequence: TGTGCCAGCTCACCCTCGGACAGGGGCAGGGAGACCCAGTACTTC. Translation: CASSPSDRGRETQYF.

The V call is TRBV7-9, the J call TRBJ2-3; TRBD1 aligns across 10 bases. The CDR3 covers 17 residues. Trimming removed 5 bases from V and 0 bases from J; junction bases left unmatched: 8. Germline V gene data show CDR1 as SEHNR and CDR2 as FQNEAQ (reference sequence). The CDR3, as DNA: TGTGCCAGCAGCCCCGGGACAGGGGTTTTTAGCACAGATACGCAGTATTTT. Its protein product is CASSPGTGVFSTDTQYF.

As to this clone: Germline and junction disagree at one end, which may indicate a read error. The rearrangement joins TRBV29-1 to TRBJ1-2; 9 bases are shared with TRBD1. Germline CDR1 is SQVTM and CDR2 is ANQGSEA. This CDR3 region has 12 residues. CDR3 DNA sequence: TGCAGCGCCGGGACAGGGTCATATGGCTACCCCTTC. It encodes CSAGTGSYGYPF.

V usage is TRBV14 and J usage is TRBJ1-1, with D possibly matching TRBD1 (6 bases). V gave up 6 bases and J gave up 10 bases, with 15 bases separating them. CDR3 size: 12 residues. From germline, CDR1 is SGHDN and CDR2 FVKESK. CDR3 sequence (DNA): TGTGCCAGCAGGTTTCAACAGGGAGCAGCTTTCTTT. It translates to CASRFQQGAAFF.

The gene calls are TRBV5-6 and TRBJ1-1; weak D call: TRBD1 (5 bases). The CDR3 covers 14 residues. The germline gives CDR1 SGHDT, CDR2 YYEEEE. The V end lost 4 bases, the J end lost 1 base, and 11 bases lay between the germline ends. The CDR3 DNA reads as TGTGCCAGCAGCCCTTTGGGGGGGAACACTGAAGCTTTCTTT. The encoded protein is CASSPLGGNTEAFF.

V usage is TRBV30 and J usage is TRBJ1-4; D is ambiguous. The CDR3 sequence is 16 residues long. Looked up from germline, CDR1 is GTSNPN and CDR2 is SVGIG (reference sequence). Trimming cost V 0 bases and J 0 bases, with 11 bases left between them. The CDR3 region is CAWSVSVSATNEKLFF. The CDR3, as DNA: TGTGCCTGGAGTGTGTCTGTCAGTGCAACTAATGAAAAACTGTTTTTT.

The V call is TRBV27, the J call TRBJ2-3; possibly TRBD1 for D (5 bases). V lost 4 bases and J 4 bases, leaving 15 bases between the germline ends. From germline, CDR1 is MNHEY and CDR2 SMNVEV (reference sequence). The CDR3 has 15 residues. The CDR3 coding sequence is TGTGCCAGCAGTTCGCAGGGCAGATCCGCAGATACGCAGTATTTT. Protein sequence: CASSSQGRSADTQYF.

J is TRBJ1-4 and V is TRBV6-5; a weak D match, TRBD1 (6 bases). This CDR3 is built from 14 residues. Germline V gene data show CDR1 as MNHEY and CDR2 as SVGAGI. V dropped 0 bases and J dropped 8 bases, with 10 bases sitting between them. The DNA of the CDR3 is TGTGCCAGCAGTTACTCGAGAGGGGGAGAAAAACTGTTTTTT. Translating it yields CASSYSRGGEKLFF.

Only one count was recorded for this clone. The chain joins TRBV19 to TRBJ2-7; D not certain. Per the germline V gene, CDR1 is LNHDA and CDR2 is SQIVND (reference sequence). This CDR3 region has 13 residues. V was pared by 0 bases and J by 3 bases, with 6 bases between. CDR3 in amino acids: CASSIERSYEQYF. DNA of the CDR3: TGTGCCAGTAGTATAGAAAGGAGCTACGAGCAGTACTTC.

About this clone itself: The same CDR3 can be traced to other DNA sequences in this sample. This chain uses TRBV6-5 with TRBJ2-7; TRBD1 might be the D (5 bases). Trimming removed 6 bases from V and 2 bases from J, with 11 bases in between. CDR1 is MNHEY, CDR2 SVGAGI, per germline. The CDR3 has 13 amino acids. DNA for the CDR3: TGTGCCAGCAGACCGACAGTCACCTACGAGCAGTACTTC. This translates into CASRPTVTYEQYF.

The gene calls are TRBV2 and TRBJ1-4; D possibly corresponds to TRBD1 (5 bases). CDR1 and CDR2 from the germline V gene are SNHLY and FYNNEI. This CDR3 contains 14 residues. The V end was cut by 8 bases, the J end by 6 bases, with 16 bases between. CDR3 DNA: TGTGCCAGCGCGGTCCGACAGACCCATGAAAAACTGTTTTTT. This translates into CASAVRQTHEKLFF.

The chain employs TRBV28 and TRBJ2-7; tentatively, D is TRBD2 (5 bases). The CDR3 consists of 13 residues. Per the germline V gene, CDR1 is MDHEN and CDR2 is SYDVKM. Trimming pared 5 bases from V and 6 bases from J, leaving 14 bases between. CDR3 amino acids: CASSPRAVGEQYF. The CDR3 DNA reads TGTGCCAGCAGTCCCCGAGCGGTCGGCGAGCAGTACTTC.

The gene calls are TRBV28 and TRBJ2-7, with D possibly TRBD1 on 5 matching bases. The ends were cut back, 6 bases at V and 0 bases at J, with 12 bases in the middle. The CDR3 length is 14 residues. Per germline, CDR1 MDHEN and CDR2 SYDVKM. The CDR3 coding sequence is TGTGCCAGCAGGCGTGGGGCCCTCTCCTACGAGCAGTACTTC. Protein sequence: CASRRGALSYEQYF.